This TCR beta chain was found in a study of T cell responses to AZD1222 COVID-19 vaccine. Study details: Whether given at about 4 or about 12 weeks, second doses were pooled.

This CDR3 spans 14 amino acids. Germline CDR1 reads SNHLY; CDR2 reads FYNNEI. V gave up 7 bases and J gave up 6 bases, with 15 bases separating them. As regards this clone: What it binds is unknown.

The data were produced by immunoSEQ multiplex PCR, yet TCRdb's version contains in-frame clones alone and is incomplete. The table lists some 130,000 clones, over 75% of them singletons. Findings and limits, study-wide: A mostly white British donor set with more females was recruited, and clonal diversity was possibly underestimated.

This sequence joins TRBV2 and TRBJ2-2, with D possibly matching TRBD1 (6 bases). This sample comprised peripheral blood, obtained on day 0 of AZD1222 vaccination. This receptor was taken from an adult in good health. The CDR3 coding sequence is TGTGCCAGCAACCGGCTAGAGGGGGCCGGGGAGCTGTTTTTT. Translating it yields CASNRLEGAGELFF.